This TCR beta chain was observed in a study of a mutant IDH1 vaccine in newly diagnosed glioma (dated by TCRdb to about 2021). Study-level background: Patients were given eight vaccinations, in weeks 1, 3, 5, 7, 11, 15, 19 and 23, which matched visits V03 through V10. Prior to enrollment, standard therapy consisting of radiotherapy alone, temozolomide alone, or radiochemotherapy with temozolomide had been administered to patients, with the combination being received by most patients. In the chemotherapy-containing groups, vaccination started alongside temozolomide cycles, whereas in patients who had radiotherapy alone it started 4-6 weeks after radiotherapy. Peripheral blood samples were drawn at six visits, namely V03 (baseline), V05, V07, V10, V12 and V13. For exploratory analyses, about 25 treated patients had longitudinal TCRB deep sequencing done wherever samples were available. The roughly 32 treated patients were about 60% male and about 38% female, with a mean age of roughly 42 years. What the authors observed across the whole study: Immune responses induced by the vaccine were seen in around 93% of patients across multiple MHC alleles. Availability determined which PBMC samples were chosen for TCRB deep sequencing. No apparent relationship was observed between pseudoprogression and alterations in the top peripheral T cell clonotypes detected by TCRB sequencing. It was noted by the authors that analyses of patient blood samples could not be reproduced owing to sample limitations.

Library creation used the immunoSEQ multiplex PCR assay. The hsTCRB Kit was used according to the manufacturer's protocol to amplify rearranged TCR beta chain sequences. TCRB libraries were sequenced on an Illumina MiSeq. The study's processing was this. The proprietary platform of the kit vendor was used for demultiplexing, trimming and gene mapping. The clones in this table, taken by TCRdb from immuneACCESS, are in-frame only. Not every clone is retained; where verified, under half of the shortfall comes from an unresolved V gene, and the cause of the rest is unknown. Clone size and V and J calls were adopted from that table, with D and trimming inferred from the DNA. The sample profile shows 40,000 or so clones; roughly 84% of them were found once. Over 2% of the sample is in the top ten clones. From the cysteine up to the phenylalanine, the CDR3 has a length of 16 residues. Only the CDR3 portion is preserved as DNA: 48 bases, with reading frame beginning at the first base. Germline trimming: 3 bases from V, 3 bases from J; junction bases outside gene matches: 8. The germline V gene supplies CDR1 SGHAT and CDR2 FQNNGV.

The time point label corresponds to: week 11, during vaccination. Each vaccine dose was 300 ug of a 20-mer mutant IDH1 peptide in Montanide, given subcutaneously with topical imiquimod. Donors had newly diagnosed WHO grade 3 or 4 IDH1-mutant astrocytomas with loss of nuclear ATRX. The samples were drawn from NOA16, a multicentre, single-arm, open-label phase I trial in Germany that tested a mutant IDH1 peptide vaccine in humans for the first time. Genomic DNA for TCRB sequencing was extracted from EDTA blood using the DNeasy Blood and Tissue Kit. This clone was observed once. Its antigen has not been determined. Per-nucleotide qualities are absent, and no much larger clonotype sits a single base away.

Sequences were derived from PBMCs, sampled from a glioma patient whose treatment included an IDH1 peptide vaccine. The source of this sequence is a man in his forties with glioma. The receptor chain draws on TRBV11-2 and TRBJ2-1; a stretch of 7 junction bases matches TRBD2. The CDR3: CASSFQLGGNYNEQFF. At the DNA level, the sequence is TGTGCCAGCAGCTTCCAACTGGGGGGGAACTACAATGAGCAGTTCTTC.